One and the same sample provided the 13 T cell receptor beta chains below, sequenced in a study of blood T cell repertoires in COVID-19. The assay was immunoSEQ multiplex PCR, and TCRdb's table has in-frame clones only and misses some. The sample carries a few hundred thousand clones, 70% to 90% recorded once. The source material was PBMCs or T cells enriched from blood (not recorded which). These receptors were obtained from a man aged 30 to 39 who had recovered from COVID-19.

V is TRBV29-1 and J is TRBJ1-4; D not resolved. V gave up 4 bases and J gave up 0 bases, with 12 bases separating them. The CDR3 has 15 amino acids. CDR1 and CDR2 from the germline V gene are SQVTM and ANQGSEA. The CDR3 sequence is CSVGATGATNEKLFF. Written as DNA, the CDR3 is TGCAGCGTTGGGGCGACCGGTGCAACTAATGAAAAACTGTTTTTT.

The chain couples TRBV5-6 to TRBJ1-6, with a weak D call TRBD1 (6 bases). Germline assignment: CDR1 SGHDT and CDR2 YYEEEE. V gave up 4 bases and J gave up 11 bases, with 13 bases separating them. This CDR3 has 13 residues. This CDR3 reads CASSPTDRPPLHF. The CDR3 DNA reads as TGTGCCAGCAGCCCGACAGACAGGCCACCCCTCCACTTT.

This clone occurred a few times. This rearrangement joins TRBV3-1 (or the pseudogene TRBV3-2) to TRBJ1-2; no firm D call. V lost 1 base and J 8 bases, leaving 14 bases between the germline ends. Germline CDR1 LGHDT, CDR2 YNNKEL (reference sequence). The CDR3 length is 14 residues. This chain's CDR3 is CASSQVAGGGGYTF. DNA for the CDR3: TGTGCCAGCAGCCAAGTGGCAGGCGGCGGGGGCTACACCTTC.

The chain employs TRBV7-8 and TRBJ2-1; D may be TRBD2 (5 bases). The CDR3 has 15 residues. V was shortened by 5 bases and J by 2 bases, with 13 bases between the two germline ends. Looked up from germline, CDR1 is SGHVS and CDR2 is FQNEAQ. The DNA of the CDR3 is TGTGCCAGCAGCCGAGGCACGGGGACCTACAATGAGCAGTTCTTC. It is translated as CASSRGTGTYNEQFF.

This clone showed up just a few times. The chain combines TRBV12-3 or TRBV12-4 with TRBJ2-5; D uncertain. The CDR3 has 13 amino acids. V lost 3 bases and J lost 5, with 10 bases in between. The CDR3 DNA is TGTGCCAGCAGTTTGGGCAGAACTGAGACCCAGTACTTC. Its translation is CASSLGRTETQYF.

The chain carries TRBV19 and TRBJ1-6, with D possibly TRBD1 on 5 matching bases. V was cut by 7 bases and J by 13 bases, with 17 bases left in between. This CDR3 has 13 residues. Germline V gives CDR1 LNHDA, CDR2 SQIVND (reference sequence). CDR3 in amino acids: CASTQGKGSPLHF. The DNA of the CDR3 is TGTGCCAGTACGCAGGGAAAAGGTTCGCCCCTCCACTTT.

Turning to this clone: Other DNA sequences in the sample encode the same CDR3. The chain combines TRBV6-5 with TRBJ2-7, with TRBD1 identical over 9 bases. The CDR3 is made up of 15 amino acids. J gave up 4 bases and V 0 bases, and 4 bases lay outside the gene matches. Germline values: CDR1 MNHEY, CDR2 SVGAGI. CDR3 bases: TGTGCCAGCAGTTACTCGGGACAGGGTGGTTACGAGCAGTACTTC. Its protein is CASSYSGQGGYEQYF.

CDR3 sequence (DNA): TGTGCCAGCAGCTTAGACTCGGGGGTAAACACCATATATTTT. Translation: CASSLDSGVNTIYF. The chain employs TRBV7-9 and TRBJ1-3; possible D gene TRBD1, 5 bases. CDR1 and CDR2 (germline): SEHNR, FQNEAQ (reference sequence). With 1 base removed from V and 6 bases from J, the gap between germline ends came to 10 bases. There are 14 residues in the CDR3.

This clone was seen only once. V gene TRBV24-1 combines with J gene TRBJ2-3, with 7 bases matching TRBD1. CDR3 length equals 16 residues. Germline V lookup: CDR1 KGHDR, CDR2 SFDVKD. V shed 3 bases, J shed 4 bases, and the junction held 9 bases outside the gene matches. CDR3 nucleotide sequence: TGTGCCACCAGTGATACAGGGGAAGGAATCGCAGATACGCAGTATTTT. This translates into CATSDTGEGIADTQYF.

The V gene is TRBV27, the J gene TRBJ1-6; TRBD1 agrees at 7 bases. The CDR3 runs 14 residues. With 10 bases clipped from V and 4 bases from J, the junction kept 7 bases outside the gene matches. Germline V lookup: CDR1 MNHEY, CDR2 SMNVEV (reference sequence). Written as DNA, the CDR3 is TGTGCCACCGGCGGGACAGCTTATAATTCACCCCTCCACTTT. This translates into CATGGTAYNSPLHF.

This clone was found a few times. For the CDR3, the DNA is TGTGCCAGCAGCCCACGGGGGGACGGCGGAGGTTCCTATGGCTACACCTTC. Its protein product is CASSPRGDGGGSYGYTF. The chain joins TRBV7-8 to TRBJ1-2, with D perhaps matching TRBD1 (5 bases). V shed 5 bases and J shed 4 bases, with 23 bases lying between them. The CDR3 has 17 amino acids. CDR1 and CDR2 from the germline V gene are SGHVS and FQNEAQ.

This clone has just a few counts. The chain has TRBV9 and TRBJ1-3, with 9 bases that match TRBD1. J was trimmed by 0 bases and V by 4 bases; bases with no gene match: 11. CDR3 length equals 18 residues. Germline V gene sequence: CDR1 SGDLS, CDR2 YYNGEE. Written as DNA, the CDR3 is TGTGCCAGCAGCCCCTGGACAGGGGCCTTGAGCTCTGGAAACACCATATATTTT. This sequence encodes CASSPWTGALSSGNTIYF.

V usage is TRBV5-4 and J usage is TRBJ2-7, with 12 nucleotides matching TRBD1. From germline, CDR1 is SGHNT and CDR2 YYREEE (reference sequence). The CDR3 consists of 15 residues. The ends lost 4 bases at V and 10 bases at J; junction bases unmatched: 12. The CDR3 DNA is TGTGCCAGCAGCATACCGGGACAGGGGGCGCAAGATCAGTACTTC. Protein product: CASSIPGQGAQDQYF. Complete variable domain (other parts from reference TRBV5-4 and TRBJ2-7): ETGVTQSPTHLIKTRGQQVTLRCSSQSGHNTVSWYQQALGQGPQFIFQYYREEENGRGNFPPRFSGLQFPNYSSELNVNALELDDSALYLCASSIPGQGAQDQYFGPGTRLTVT.